This T cell receptor (beta chain) was documented in a study of PD-1 blockade in classical Hodgkin lymphoma (dated by TCRdb to 2019 to 2021). Study-wide context: Nivolumab dosing was 3 mg/kg intravenously every 2 weeks, continuing until either disease progression or unacceptable toxicity. To define a peripheral blood immune signature of response to PD-1 blockade in classical Hodgkin lymphoma, the study combined TCR beta sequencing with CyTOF. The paper as a whole reports these results and caveats: Among trial patients, those achieving complete response had baseline diversity similar to that of newly diagnosed patients, while diversity was significantly lower in partial responders and progressors. Only a single clinical trial cohort was studied, and what caused the repertoire differences, possibly disease activity or prior therapy, remained undefined. Baseline TCR diversity was reported as lower in newly diagnosed patients than in healthy donors, and lower still in relapsed/refractory patients. CD4+ but not CD8+ TCR diversity rose significantly by C4D1 (p=0.0027 vs p=0.16), most apparent in complete responders (p=0.02). Lower diversity was observed in patients in whom nivolumab was started less than 1 year after ASCT, and these patients were excluded from later analyses so that confounding by immune reconstitution would be avoided.

The CDR3 spans 14 residues, from the cysteine through the phenylalanine. Only the CDR3 DNA is retained, 42 bases long and in frame from the first base. Per the germline V gene, MDHEN is the CDR1 and SYDVKM is the CDR2. V is reduced by 6 bases and J by 7 bases, leaving a spacing of 16 bases between them. Read against the paper, the sample's time point label means: cycle 4 day 1 (C4D1), after more than 5 weeks of nivolumab. All trial patients had relapsed after autologous stem cell transplantation, with cohorts A, B and C differing in prior brentuximab vedotin exposure. The trial cohort comprised fewer than 65 patients with relapsed/refractory classical Hodgkin lymphoma whose best overall responses were complete response, partial response or progressive disease. In the multi-cohort phase II CheckMate 205 trial, trial patients received single-agent nivolumab. Best overall response was determined by an independent review committee according to the 2007 International Working Group response criteria. Trial PBMCs were collected immediately before nivolumab initiation (C1D1) and during therapy at cycle 2 day 1 and cycle 4 day 1. Peripheral blood was collected in 8 mL Vacutainer Cell Preparation Tubes, from which PBMCs were isolated by centrifugation and then cryopreserved.

Concerning this clone itself: No cognate antigen has been identified for it. The input lacks base qualities; no much larger clone sits a single base away.

Genomic DNA was extracted with the Qiagen DNeasy kit from unsorted PBMCs and from negatively selected CD4+ and CD8+ fractions. TCR beta CDR3 regions were amplified by immunoSEQ multiplex PCR using primers annealing to V and J segments. Amplification bias was minimized using a synthetic immune receptor repertoire, and residual bias was removed computationally after sequencing. In the source study's methods: Custom Python scripts were used to quantify repertoire diversity as the Shannon entropy index. Unsorted, CD4+ and CD8+ repertoires were analyzed separately, except in combined analyses where CD4+ and CD8+ sequences were merged in silico. Clonal expansion was defined as a frequency increase of at least 2-fold after treatment compared with C1D1, and clones undetected at baseline were assigned a pseudocount of 0.5. Singleton clones were defined as clones with 0 or 1 copy at C1D1, and non-singleton clones were defined as clones with 2 or more copies. By matching protein sequences in sorted samples from the same patient, clones expanded in unsorted samples were annotated as CD4+, CD8+ or unknown. Wilcoxon tests on paired samples were used to test changes in diversity from C1D1 to C4D1. In TCRdb, the immuneACCESS table is reduced to in-frame sequences with V and J assigned. These tables do not hold every clone; where another copy was compared, an unresolved V gene accounts for under half, and the others remain unexplained. The V and J calls and the clone size are those of that table, but D and trimming were determined from the DNA. For this sample there are over 50,000 clones; around nine tenths appear just once. The ten most abundant clones make up 6.5% to 8.5% of the sample.

The sequencing used peripheral blood mononuclear cells (PBMCs), collected before the fourth cycle of nivolumab. This clonotype originated in a human donor with classical Hodgkin lymphoma. The chain joins TRBV28 to TRBJ1-5; matching of 5 bases hints at TRBD1 as the D gene. The DNA is TGTGCCAGCAGATTGGGGGGGGTACGACAGCCCCAGCATTTT. Its coded protein is CASRLGGVRQPQHF. Beyond the CDR3, the reference TRBV28 and TRBJ1-5 genes provide the residues; the full variable domain reads: DVKVTQSSRYLVKRTGEKVFLECVQDMDHENMFWYRQDPGLGLRLIYFSYDVKMKEKGDIPEGYSVSREKKERFSLILESASTNQTSMYLCASRLGGVRQPQHFGDGTRLSIL.